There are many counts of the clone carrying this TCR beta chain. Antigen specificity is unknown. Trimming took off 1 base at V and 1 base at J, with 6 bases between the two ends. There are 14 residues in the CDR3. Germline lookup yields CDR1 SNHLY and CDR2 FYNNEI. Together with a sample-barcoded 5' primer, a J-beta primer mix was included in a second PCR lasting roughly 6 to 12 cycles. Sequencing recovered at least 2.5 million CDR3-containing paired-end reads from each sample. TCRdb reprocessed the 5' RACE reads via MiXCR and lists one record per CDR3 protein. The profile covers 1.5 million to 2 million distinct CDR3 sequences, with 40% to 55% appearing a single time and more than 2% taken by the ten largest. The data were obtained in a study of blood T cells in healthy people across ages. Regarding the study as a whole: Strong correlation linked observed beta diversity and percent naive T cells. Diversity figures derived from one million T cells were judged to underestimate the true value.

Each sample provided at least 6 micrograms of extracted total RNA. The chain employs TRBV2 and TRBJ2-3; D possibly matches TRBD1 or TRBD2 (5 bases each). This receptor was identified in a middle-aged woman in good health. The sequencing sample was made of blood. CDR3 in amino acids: CASSEVGGTDTQYF. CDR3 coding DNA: TGTGCCAGCAGTGAAGTGGGGGGCACAGATACGCAGTATTTT.